Following are 9 T cell receptor beta chains from one sample sequenced in a study of vaccination effects on CD4 cells after COVID-19. Some clones are missing from TCRdb's copy, which holds only in-frame ones; the method was immunoSEQ multiplex PCR. The table has about 38,000 clones, just under 85% seen once. Antigens for these TCRs are unknown. ViraFEST used viral peptide pools to expand antigen-specific CD4+ T cells before sequencing. Following culture for approximately ten days, CD4+ T cells were isolated. Two-dose BNT162b2 or mRNA-1273 vaccination was given to participants. The input for sequencing was CD4+ T cells from PBMCs cultured with HCoV-NL63 spike peptides, taken after COVID-19 vaccination. These TCRs come from a human donor who received a COVID-19 vaccine. Some clones in this sample may be carry-over from other donors' samples.

The J gene is TRBJ1-5, the V gene TRBV6-5, with a tentative D call TRBD1 (6 bases). Germline V gene data show CDR1 as MNHEY and CDR2 as SVGAGI. The CDR3 is 15 amino acids. The V end lost 3 bases, the J end lost 5 bases, and 14 bases lay between the germline ends. The CDR3 DNA follows: TGTGCCAGCAGTTATGGGAGGGGGAGCGATCAGCCCCAGCATTTT. It translates to CASSYGRGSDQPQHF.

This clone was seen only once. The chain is built from TRBV6-5 and TRBJ2-1; 7 bases line up with TRBD1. This CDR3 spans 16 amino acids. V trimming: 2 bases; J trimming: 6 bases; junction bases outside the gene matches: 10. The germline CDR1 and CDR2 sequences are MNHEY and SVGAGI. This CDR3 is CASSYSARQGVNEQFF. The DNA of the CDR3 is TGTGCCAGCAGTTACAGTGCCAGACAGGGAGTCAATGAGCAGTTCTTC.

This clone has just one count. CDR3 sequence: CATSDPGLAGVSSYNEQFF. CDR3 sequence (DNA): TGTGCCACCAGTGACCCCGGACTAGCGGGGGTTAGCTCCTACAATGAGCAGTTCTTC. The chain combines TRBV24-1 with TRBJ2-1, with 13 nucleotides matching TRBD2. J gave up 0 bases and V 4 bases, and 8 bases lay outside the gene matches. This CDR3 has 19 residues. Germline loops: CDR1 KGHDR, CDR2 SFDVKD.

The chain carries TRBV5-1 and TRBJ1-4; D is undetermined. Trimming stripped 5 bases from V and 7 bases from J, with 6 bases between. This CDR3 is 11 amino acids long. Looked up from germline, CDR1 is SGHRS and CDR2 is YFSETQ. The CDR3 nucleotides read TGCGCCAGCAGGGACGGTGAAAAACTGTTTTTT. Translation: CASRDGEKLFF. Variable domain in full (rest from reference TRBV5-1 and TRBJ1-4): KAGVTQTPRYLIKTRGQQVTLSCSPISGHRSVSWYQQTPGQGLQFLFEYFSETQRNKGNFPGRFSGRQFSNSRSEMNVSTLELGDSALYLCASRDGEKLFFGSGTQLSVL.

The chain joins TRBV6-1 to TRBJ2-5; 7 nucleotides match TRBD2. Germline V gives CDR1 MNHNS, CDR2 SASEGT. V shed 0 bases and J 1 base; nucleotides not matched to a gene: 14. This CDR3 contains 19 residues. The CDR3 loop reads CASSEAVKRGLGTQETQYF. CDR3 DNA: TGTGCCAGCAGTGAAGCGGTTAAGAGAGGACTAGGTACCCAAGAGACCCAGTACTTC.

The chain carries TRBV18 and TRBJ2-2, with D perhaps assigned TRBD1 or TRBD2 (5 bases each). From germline, CDR1 is KGHSH and CDR2 LQKENI. This CDR3 has 14 residues. Trimming left V 3 bases short and J 4 bases short, with 9 bases between. CDR3 coding DNA: TGTGCCAGCTCACCGTTGAGGGGCACCGGGGAGCTGTTTTTT. Translation: CASSPLRGTGELFF.

The chain joins TRBV4-3 to TRBJ1-2; D call uncertain. This CDR3 is built from 16 residues. The V and J ends lost 0 bases and 8 bases respectively, with 19 bases between them. The V gene's germline CDR1 is LGHNA and CDR2 YSLEER. The CDR3 nucleotides read TGCGCCAGCAGCCAAGATAATAGTAGGGCTTCCGCGGGCTACACCTTC. The encoded protein is CASSQDNSRASAGYTF.

The chain recombines TRBV6-5 with TRBJ1-2; possibly TRBD1 for D (5 bases). Germline assignment: CDR1 MNHEY and CDR2 SVGAGI. The ends were cut back, 10 bases at V and 5 bases at J, with 23 bases in the middle. The CDR3 runs 15 residues. The CDR3 here is CATVDVGASAYGYTF. The CDR3 nucleotides read TGTGCCACTGTAGATGTAGGGGCCAGTGCGTATGGCTACACCTTC.

The chain links TRBV2 to TRBJ2-5; perhaps TRBD1 as D (6 bases). CDR1 is SNHLY and CDR2 is FYNNEI in the germline V gene. Trimming shortened V by 4 bases and J by 5 bases, and 14 bases separated the two germline ends. The CDR3 spans 14 residues. The CDR3 DNA reads TGTGCCAGCAGTGTCACAGGGTGGACGGAGACCCAGTACTTC. Translating gives CASSVTGWTETQYF.